Following are 14 T cell receptor beta chains from one sample sequenced in a study of lymphopenia after photon versus proton radiotherapy. TCRdb's copy holds only in-frame clones and misses some; the assay was immunoSEQ multiplex PCR. The sample comprises some 29,000 clones, 80% to 90% of which are singletons, and about 53% rests with the top ten. The sample in question was peripheral blood, obtained from a patient treated with proton-based radiotherapy. Every receptor here comes from a woman aged 55-70 years with cholangiocarcinoma. Some clones in this sample may be carry-over from other donors' samples.

This chain links TRBV18 with TRBJ2-3; 7 nucleotides match TRBD2. Trimming removed 11 bases from V and 0 bases from J; junction bases left unmatched: 17. This CDR3 is built from 17 residues. Germline V CDR1 and CDR2: KGHSH, LQKENI. Here the CDR3 reads CAGSPMPIAGSTDTQYF. DNA for the CDR3: TGTGCCGGGTCCCCTATGCCAATAGCGGGCAGCACAGATACGCAGTATTTT. The full variable domain, rest sourced from reference TRBV18 and TRBJ2-3, is NAGVMQNPRHLVRRRGQEARLRCSPMKGHSHVYWYRQLPEEGLKFMVYLQKENIIDESGMPKERFSAEFPKEGPSILRIQQVVRGDSAAYFCAGSPMPIAGSTDTQYFGPGTRLTVL.

This rearrangement joins TRBV10-2 to TRBJ2-1; the match to TRBD2 covers 10 bases. V was clipped by 7 bases and J by 4 bases; unmatched bases: 4. There are 14 residues in the CDR3. Looked up from germline, CDR1 is WSHSY and CDR2 is SAAADI. In nucleotides, the CDR3 is TGCGCCAGCACGAATAGCGGGGGGTACAATGAGCAGTTCTTC. Translating gives CASTNSGGYNEQFF.

This clone is a singleton in its sample. The J gene is TRBJ2-1, the V gene TRBV10-1; D ambiguous. The CDR3 spans 14 residues. Between the trimmed V and J ends, which lost 2 bases and 0 bases, there was a span of 5 bases. Germline CDR1 and CDR2: WNHNN and SYGVQD (reference sequence). CDR3 sequence (DNA): TGCGCCAGCAGTGAGCAGATCTCCTACAATGAGCAGTTCTTC. It translates to CASSEQISYNEQFF.

The chain combines TRBV9 with TRBJ1-1, with D perhaps TRBD1 (5 bases). Germline CDR1 and CDR2: SGDLS and YYNGEE. The CDR3 consists of 13 residues. V shed 3 bases and J shed 1 base, with 7 bases lying between them. CDR3 sequence reads: CASSGTSNTEAFF. DNA for the CDR3: TGTGCCAGCAGCGGGACATCGAACACTGAAGCTTTCTTT.

The genes are TRBV27 and TRBJ2-7, with a weak D call TRBD1 (6 bases). V dropped 4 bases and J dropped 0 bases, with 16 bases sitting between them. The length of the CDR3 is 16 residues. Per germline, CDR1 MNHEY and CDR2 SMNVEV (reference sequence). CDR3 sequence reads: CASSSTGFTISYEQYF. CDR3 sequence (DNA): TGTGCCAGCAGTTCAACAGGGTTTACTATCTCCTACGAGCAGTACTTC.

CDR3 nucleotides: TGTTCCCCAGCAGGTTTAGCCAGCACAGATACGCAGTATTTT. It encodes CSPAGLASTDTQYF. The chain couples TRBV21-1 to TRBJ2-3. TRBV21-1 is a pseudogene locus. The CDR3 covers 14 residues.

The chain links TRBV4-3 to TRBJ2-7; 8 bases fit TRBD2. The CDR3 runs to 13 residues. The J segment lost 6 bases and the V segment lost 4 bases, leaving 5 bases of the junction unmatched. Per germline, CDR1 LGHNA and CDR2 YSLEER. The CDR3 bases are TGCGCCAGCAGCCGTAGCGGGGCCAGCGAGCAGTACTTC. As protein: CASSRSGASEQYF.

The chain uses TRBV7-2 and TRBJ2-5, with D maybe TRBD1 (5 bases). V shed 2 bases and J shed 2 bases, with 12 bases lying between them. Germline V gene lookup returns CDR1 SGHTA and CDR2 FQGNSA. This CDR3 contains 15 residues. CDR3 nucleotide sequence: TGTGCCAGCAGCTTATTTTTGGGGCAACAAGAGACCCAGTACTTC. It specifies CASSLFLGQQETQYF.

The gene calls are TRBV2 and TRBJ2-3; D may be TRBD2 (6 bases). The CDR3 consists of 13 residues. V shed 6 bases and J shed 5 bases, with 12 bases lying between them. Germline values: CDR1 SNHLY, CDR2 FYNNEI. The DNA for the CDR3 is TGTGCCAGCAGAAGACTAGTTGGAGATACGCAGTATTTT. Translated, it gives CASRRLVGDTQYF.

The chain joins TRBV11-3 to TRBJ1-1; D unclear. The ends were cut back, 1 base at V and 5 bases at J, with 8 bases in the middle. CDR3 length equals 13 residues. CDR1 and CDR2 from the germline V gene are SGHNT and YENEEA. CDR3 protein: CASSLGYSTEAFF. The CDR3, as DNA: TGTGCCAGCAGCTTAGGGTATAGTACTGAAGCTTTCTTT.

The V call is TRBV2, the J call TRBJ1-1; tentatively, D is TRBD1 (5 bases). The CDR3 extends over 14 amino acids. Germline V gene lookup returns CDR1 SNHLY and CDR2 FYNNEI. V was cut by 11 bases and J by 1 base, with 17 bases left in between. The CDR3 DNA reads as TGTGCCTCGGTTGGGGCTCTATGGAACACTGAAGCTTTCTTT. Translated: CASVGALWNTEAFF.

This chain joins TRBV4-3 and TRBJ1-2; a possible D gene is TRBD1 (6 bases). Germline values: CDR1 LGHNA, CDR2 YSLEER. The CDR3 has 15 residues. Trimming took 3 bases from V and 3 from J, leaving 14 bases between them. The CDR3 bases are TGCGCCAGCAGCCAGGAAAACAGGGAGGACTATGGCTACACCTTC. Residues: CASSQENREDYGYTF.

CDR3 in amino acids: CAPGTPTGELFF. The CDR3 DNA is TGTGCGCCCGGGACCCCCACCGGGGAGCTGTTTTTT. The chain carries TRBV7-2 and TRBJ2-2; D may be TRBD1 or TRBD2 (5 bases each). Germline lookup yields CDR1 SGHTA and CDR2 FQGNSA. This CDR3 spans 12 amino acids.

The chain combines TRBV28 with TRBJ1-1; TRBD1 is a possible D gene (5 bases). This CDR3 has 15 amino acids. The germline V gene encodes CDR1 MDHEN and CDR2 SYDVKM. Trimming stripped 1 base from V and 6 bases from J, with 15 bases between. The CDR3 region has the DNA TGTGCCAGCAGTTTATTTGGGACCCCCAGCGCTGAAGCTTTCTTT. Amino acids: CASSLFGTPSAEAFF.